One sample yielded the 24 T cell receptor beta chains listed below, sequenced in a study of shared clonotypes between healthy human individuals (dated by TCRdb to the early 2020s). The method was the immunoSEQ multiplex PCR assay. TCRdb limited this immuneACCESS table to in-frame rearrangements with V and J called. A share of clones is missing; checked studies link under half to unresolved V genes, and the rest is unexplained. This sample is represented by some 2,000,000 clones; around 96% of them were singletons. 0.85% to 1.3% of the sample goes to the ten largest clones. For the CD8 naive samples, CD45RO-negative cells were positively selected for CCR7, yielding a CD45RA+CCR7+ population from which TemRA cells were excluded. The material sequenced was naive CD8+ T cells sorted from blood. This specimen's cell subset or site label, per the study, means: CD45RA+CCR7+. The receptors were gathered from a man between 18 and 29 years old in good health.

The gene calls are TRBV5-1 and TRBJ2-7; D not certain. The V gene's germline CDR1 is SGHRS and CDR2 YFSETQ. The CDR3 is 16 amino acids. V was clipped by 1 base and J by 7 bases, with 21 bases between them. The CDR3 is CASSLTVTRPPNEQYF. The DNA for the CDR3 is TGCGCCAGCAGCTTGACGGTTACCAGGCCGCCTAATGAGCAGTACTTC. The full variable domain, with the rest looked up from reference TRBV5-1 and TRBJ2-7, is KAGVTQTPRYLIKTRGQQVTLSCSPISGHRSVSWYQQTPGQGLQFLFEYFSETQRNKGNFPGRFSGRQFSNSRSEMNVSTLELGDSALYLCASSLTVTRPPNEQYFGPGTRLTVT.

This clone was seen once. The chain couples TRBV19 to TRBJ2-7; 7 nucleotides match TRBD1. The germline gives CDR1 LNHDA, CDR2 SQIVND (reference sequence). With 5 bases clipped from V and 7 bases from J, the junction kept 11 bases outside the gene matches. There are 14 residues in the CDR3. The CDR3 spells CASSAWDSPGEQYF. As DNA, the CDR3 is TGTGCCAGTAGTGCCTGGGACAGTCCGGGGGAGCAGTACTTC.

The J gene is TRBJ2-1, the V gene TRBV9, with D unresolved. Trimming stripped 2 bases from V and 4 bases from J, with 10 bases between. Germline CDR1 SGDLS, CDR2 YYNGEE. CDR3 length: 14 amino acids. The CDR3 nucleotides read TGTGCCAGCAGCGTTGATGGGTATTACAATGAGCAGTTCTTC. It translates to CASSVDGYYNEQFF.

The rearrangement links TRBV4-1 to TRBJ1-2, with D unresolved. Trimming took off 0 bases at V and 0 bases at J, with 14 bases between the two ends. This CDR3 has 17 amino acids. Germline V gene lookup returns CDR1 MGHRA and CDR2 YSYEKL. The CDR3 here is CASSQDFGTVANYGYTF. CDR3 coding DNA: TGCGCCAGCAGCCAAGATTTTGGAACAGTCGCTAACTATGGCTACACCTTC.

The CDR3 region is CATSSGNAETQYF. CDR3 coding DNA: TGTGCTACCTCTTCGGGGAATGCGGAGACCCAGTACTTC. V is TRBV12-5 and J is TRBJ2-5, with TRBD2 as a possible D gene (5 bases). The CDR3 spans 13 residues. Germline V CDR1 and CDR2: LGHNT, FRNRAP. V was pared by 10 bases and J by 5 bases, with 17 bases between.

The J gene is TRBJ1-1, the V gene TRBV28; perhaps TRBD1 as D (5 bases). This CDR3 has 16 residues. Trimming left V 4 bases short and J 0 bases short, with 15 bases between. The germline gives CDR1 MDHEN, CDR2 SYDVKM. CDR3 in DNA: TGTGCCAGCAGTTCCCCGGGGGAACCGTTGAACACTGAAGCTTTCTTT. It specifies CASSSPGEPLNTEAFF.

The chain is built from TRBV7-6 and TRBJ2-7, with D uncertain. Germline CDR1 reads SGHVS; CDR2 reads FNYEAQ. This CDR3 has 13 residues. V lost 2 bases, J lost 3 bases, and 8 bases lay in between. In nucleotides, the CDR3 is TGTGCCAGCAGCTTAAGGGCAGACTACGAGCAGTACTTC. It translates to CASSLRADYEQYF.

This rearrangement joins TRBV15 to TRBJ2-1; 8 nucleotides match TRBD2. Germline V lookup: CDR1 LNHNV, CDR2 YYDKDF (reference sequence). Trimming at V came to 1 base and at J to 6 bases, leaving 5 bases not matched to a gene. This CDR3 is built from 15 residues. The CDR3, as DNA: TGTGCCACCAGCAGAGTTGCGGGGGGCCGCAATGAGCAGTTCTTC. The encoded protein is CATSRVAGGRNEQFF.

This rearrangement joins TRBV19 to TRBJ2-1; no reliable D call. CDR1 is LNHDA and CDR2 is SQIVND in the germline V gene (reference sequence). Between the trimmed V and J ends, which lost 4 bases and 0 bases, there was a span of 10 bases. CDR3 length: 15 amino acids. The CDR3 DNA sequence: TGTGCCAGTAGTACCAGCGAGAGCTCCTACAATGAGCAGTTCTTC. This sequence encodes CASSTSESSYNEQFF.

V and J are TRBV28 and TRBJ2-7; 12 bases line up with TRBD2. The CDR3 has 14 residues. V shed 10 bases, J shed 4 bases, and the junction held 8 bases outside the gene matches. In germline, CDR1 is MDHEN, CDR2 SYDVKM. The CDR3 DNA reads as TGTGCCACCCGACTAGCGGGGGAAAATTACGAGCAGTACTTC. Translating it yields CATRLAGENYEQYF.

As for this clone: One end of the junction varies from germline; a read error may be responsible. The V call is TRBV7-7, the J call TRBJ2-5; either TRBD1 or TRBD2 may fit D (6 bases each). In germline, CDR1 is SSHAT, CDR2 FNYEAQ (reference sequence). The CDR3 has 14 amino acids. CDR3 sequence reads: CASSLGGIQETQYF. In DNA, the CDR3 is TGTGCTAGCAGCTTAGGGGGGATTCAGGAGACCCAGTACTTC.

The rearrangement links TRBV27 to TRBJ1-1; perhaps TRBD1 as D (6 bases). The CDR3 consists of 13 residues. Looked up from germline, CDR1 is MNHEY and CDR2 is SMNVEV (reference sequence). Trimming took 2 bases from V and 9 from J, leaving 13 bases between them. The CDR3 here is CASSLGRGAQAFF. The CDR3 DNA reads TGTGCCAGCAGTTTAGGCAGGGGAGCCCAAGCTTTCTTT.

The chain recombines TRBV7-9 with TRBJ2-5, with TRBD2 matching over 7 bases. The CDR3 has 13 amino acids. CDR1 is SEHNR, CDR2 FQNEAQ, per germline (reference sequence). J gave up 5 bases and V 8 bases, and 8 bases lay outside the gene matches. The CDR3 DNA is TGTGCCAGCGGAACGGGAGGACGGGAGACCCAGTACTTC. Translated: CASGTGGRETQYF.

The CDR3, as DNA: TGTGCCAGCAGCTTGGGAGGGGGCGCGACTGAAGCTTTCTTT. Translation: CASSLGGGATEAFF. V and J are TRBV5-4 and TRBJ1-1, with TRBD1 matching 7 bases. The CDR3 runs to 14 residues. Germline-derived CDR1 and CDR2 are SGHNT and YYREEE (reference sequence). V gave up 0 bases and J gave up 5 bases; unmatched junction bases: 4.

This clone has more than one count but fewer than ten. The chain links TRBV6-5 to TRBJ1-2; possible D gene TRBD1, 5 bases. This CDR3 comprises 13 residues. V was pared by 8 bases and J by 4 bases, with 14 bases between. In germline, CDR1 is MNHEY, CDR2 SVGAGI. CDR3 nucleotide sequence: TGTGCCAGCCGGCGGGACCCCAGCTATGGCTACACCTTC. As protein: CASRRDPSYGYTF.

This clone occurred once. V gene TRBV13 combines with J gene TRBJ1-1; 7 bases are shared with TRBD1. Germline values: CDR1 PRHDT, CDR2 FYEKMQ (reference sequence). V lost 1 base and J lost 2; bases outside the gene matches: 10. The CDR3 runs 17 residues. The CDR3 region has the DNA TGTGCCAGCAGCTTAGCTAGTACCGGGACAGCTAACACTGAAGCTTTCTTT. Its translation is CASSLASTGTANTEAFF.

V is TRBV15 and J is TRBJ1-5; D is uncertain. Germline values: CDR1 LNHNV, CDR2 YYDKDF (reference sequence). With 4 bases removed from V and 4 bases from J, the gap between germline ends came to 8 bases. The CDR3 covers 13 residues. Here the CDR3 reads CATSIGINQPQHF. The CDR3 nucleotides read TGTGCCACCAGCATAGGGATTAATCAGCCCCAGCATTTT.

CDR3 region: CASSQDNRVNSPLHF. Here the CDR3 DNA reads TGTGCCAGCAGCCAAGATAACAGGGTCAATTCACCCCTCCACTTT. The V gene is TRBV14, the J gene TRBJ1-6, with TRBD1 as a possible D gene (6 bases). In germline, CDR1 is SGHDN, CDR2 FVKESK. This CDR3 comprises 15 residues. Trimming took off 0 bases at V and 7 bases at J, with 10 bases between the two ends.

The CDR3 spells CASSQTWGGFNSPLHF. The CDR3 DNA sequence: TGCGCCAGCAGCCAAACATGGGGAGGCTTTAATTCACCCCTCCACTTT. The chain couples TRBV4-3 to TRBJ1-6, with D unclear. Trimming pared 2 bases from V and 6 bases from J, leaving 14 bases between. CDR1 and CDR2 (germline): LGHNA, YSLEER. The CDR3 is made up of 16 amino acids.

The chain employs TRBV18 and TRBJ2-1, with 8 positions matching TRBD2. From germline, CDR1 is KGHSH and CDR2 LQKENI. The CDR3 runs to 17 residues. Losses at the gene ends were 0 bases for V and 0 bases for J; bases not matched to a gene: 4. CDR3 residues: CASSPPDSGDSYNEQFF. The CDR3 DNA reads as TGTGCCAGCTCACCACCGGATAGCGGGGACTCCTACAATGAGCAGTTCTTC. The complete variable domain, with remaining parts taken from reference TRBV18 and TRBJ2-1, reads NAGVMQNPRHLVRRRGQEARLRCSPMKGHSHVYWYRQLPEEGLKFMVYLQKENIIDESGMPKERFSAEFPKEGPSILRIQQVVRGDSAAYFCASSPPDSGDSYNEQFFGPGTRLTVL.

V gene TRBV7-9 combines with J gene TRBJ1-4, with 9 bases matching TRBD1. Germline V gene sequence: CDR1 SEHNR, CDR2 FQNEAQ (reference sequence). The CDR3 has 15 amino acids. The trim removed 4 bases at V and 8 bases at J, leaving 8 bases unmatched. Here the CDR3 DNA reads TGTGCCAGCAGCTCAAACGGGGACAGGGACGAAAAACTGTTTTTT. Translating it yields CASSSNGDRDEKLFF.

The J gene is TRBJ2-7, the V gene TRBV5-1; 11 nucleotides line up with TRBD1. This CDR3 is built from 15 residues. Trimming took 4 bases from V and 3 from J; bases not matched to a gene: 6. Germline CDR1 SGHRS, CDR2 YFSETQ. The CDR3 sequence: CASSPGTGGIYEQYF. DNA of the CDR3: TGCGCCAGCAGCCCGGGGACAGGGGGGATCTACGAGCAGTACTTC.

The chain uses TRBV30 and TRBJ2-6; no clear D. The ends were cut back, 5 bases at V and 2 bases at J, with 13 bases in the middle. Germline V CDR1 and CDR2: GTSNPN, SVGIG (reference sequence). The CDR3 consists of 15 residues. CDR3 nucleotides: TGTGCCTGGGCGCCTTGGTTGGCTGGGGCCAACGTCCTGACTTTC. Protein product: CAWAPWLAGANVLTF.

The chain has TRBV25-1 and TRBJ2-3; 7 nucleotides line up with TRBD2. The CDR3 has 14 amino acids. The V and J ends lost 4 bases and 2 bases, in that order; junction bases with no gene match: 3. The germline gives CDR1 MGHDK, CDR2 SYGVNS. The chain's CDR3 is CASSGWDYTDTQYF. The CDR3 DNA reads TGTGCCAGCAGTGGATGGGACTACACAGATACGCAGTATTTT. Based on the CDR3 plus reference TRBV25-1 and TRBJ2-3, the full variable domain is EADIYQTPRYLVIGTGKKITLECSQTMGHDKMYWYQQDPGMELHLIHYSYGVNSTEKGDLSSESTVSRIRTEHFPLTLESARPSHTSQYLCASSGWDYTDTQYFGPGTRLTVL.